This T cell receptor beta chain is from a study of blood T cell repertoires in COVID-19 (dated by TCRdb to 2018 to 2020). Background for the entire study: Collaborator samples came from the United States, Italy and Spain and covered acute and convalescent phases of COVID-19. The material from the prospective study consisted of cDNA or gDNA derived from T cells, B-cell-depleted T cells, or PBMCs. Subjects who had been exposed to COVID-19, were actively infected with it, or had recovered from it provided the deeply sampled blood TCRbeta repertoires that made up the dataset. A freely available public database, intended as a resource for researchers studying the immune response to SARS-CoV-2, is where the repertoires were released. Samples came from the ongoing ImmuneRACE study (first 160 participants) plus 1,254 subjects from 6 global collaborators. Sample metadata almost always included a de-identified subject ID, COVID-19 status, age in years and sex. Where HLA class I and class II types were available, the types were taken from metadata supplied by the sample provider, not from assay-based typing.

Comments on this clone: What this receptor recognizes is not known. No clone much larger than this one lies a single base away; base qualities are absent.

Enrolling through a virtual design, the prospective study's participants ranged in age from roughly 18 to 90 years and lived across roughly 24 United States geographic areas. Cohort assignment in the prospective study relied on participant-reported clinical history from a screening survey and a study questionnaire. Recovered participants in ImmuneRACE Cohort 3 were defined as having two consecutive negative NP/OP PCR tests, clearance from a healthcare professional, or resolution of symptoms. Each participant in the prospective study had whole blood, serum and a nasopharyngeal or oropharyngeal swab collected by mobile phlebotomists. Additional blood draws and questionnaires over an approximately 2-month period could optionally be provided by prospective study participants. Prospective study blood samples were shipped either frozen or at room temperature before DNA extraction. Counted from cysteine to phenylalanine, this CDR3 has 16 amino acids. Only CDR3 DNA is held: 48 bases, read in frame from base 1. CDR1 SQVTM and CDR2 ANQGSEA are derived from the germline V gene. Relative to germline, V is missing 6 bases and J is missing 7 bases, with 15 bases of the junction outside any gene match.

Overall results and qualifications from the work: The amount of clinical and demographic metadata varied by source and participant and was provided uncurated.

TCRbeta CDR3 regions were amplified from genomic DNA using the immunoSEQ Assay, a bias-controlled multiplex PCR. On the study's bioinformatics: The number of nucleated cells in each sample was estimated by amplification of reference gene primers within the assay. To quantify the absolute abundance of each unique TCRbeta CDR3 rearrangement, sequence reads were collapsed and filtered. For each sample, productive Simpson clonality was calculated as the square root of Simpson's diversity index over productive rearrangements. Sourced from immuneACCESS, this table was stored by TCRdb with only in-frame sequences that have V and J called. A share of the clones is absent; for the studies checked, an unresolved V gene accounts for under half, and the remainder has no known explanation. The V and J calls and the clone size are those of that table, but D and trimming were determined from the DNA. In this sample the table shows a few hundred thousand clones, approximately 85% of which occur a single time. The ten largest clones represent 1.9% of the sample.

The sequenced sample was PBMCs or T cells enriched from blood (not recorded which). This chain is built from TRBV29-1 and TRBJ2-1; 10 nucleotides in the junction match TRBD2. This receptor was taken from a woman aged 45 to 65 who had recovered from COVID-19. The DNA reads TGCAGCGTCCCTTCACCCAGCGGGAGGGCTCTAAATGAGCAGTTCTTC. This is translated as CSVPSPSGRALNEQFF.